The 7 T cell receptor beta chains listed next were all sequenced from one sample in a study of shared clonotypes between healthy human individuals. Data came from immunoSEQ multiplex PCR; TCRdb stores just in-frame clones and leaves some out. The sample holds roughly 2 million clones, 90% to 96% seen once. The sample taken for sequencing was naive CD4+ T cells sorted from blood. Subset given: CD45RA+ positively selected. The receptors were sampled from a man aged 18 to 29 in good health.

The V call is TRBV7-2, the J call TRBJ2-5, with TRBD1 as a possible D gene (7 bases). This CDR3 region has 16 residues. Trimming left V 1 base short and J 0 bases short, with 12 bases between. Germline values: CDR1 SGHTA, CDR2 FQGNSA. The CDR3 bases are TGTGCCAGCAGCTTAGTGGCAGGGGGGTACCAAGAGACCCAGTACTTC. Translation: CASSLVAGGYQETQYF.

The V call is TRBV27, the J call TRBJ1-5, with a weak D call TRBD1 (6 bases). The CDR3 length is 16 residues. V was shortened by 4 bases and J by 0 bases, with 13 bases between the two germline ends. Per germline, CDR1 MNHEY and CDR2 SMNVEV (reference sequence). CDR3 amino acids: CASSYRGQFSNQPQHF. The CDR3 DNA follows: TGTGCCAGCAGTTATCGAGGACAGTTTAGCAATCAGCCCCAGCATTTT.

The gene calls are TRBV5-4 and TRBJ1-2, with 8 bases identical to TRBD1. The V gene's germline CDR1 is SGHNT and CDR2 YYREEE (reference sequence). The trim removed 4 bases at V and 2 bases at J, leaving 4 bases unmatched. This CDR3 is 14 amino acids long. Written as DNA, the CDR3 is TGTGCCAGCAGCGCGGACAGGGCGAACTATGGCTACACCTTC. As protein: CASSADRANYGYTF.

This clone was detected once. The rearrangement links TRBV2 to TRBJ1-4; TRBD1 is a possible D gene (6 bases). Trimming pared 1 base from V and 3 bases from J, leaving 9 bases between. This CDR3 is built from 15 residues. From germline, CDR1 is SNHLY and CDR2 FYNNEI. The CDR3 is CASSEDRASNEKLFF. CDR3 nucleotides: TGTGCCAGCAGTGAAGACAGGGCGTCTAATGAAAAACTGTTTTTT.

V usage is TRBV25-1 and J usage is TRBJ2-5; perhaps D is TRBD1 or TRBD2 (7 bases each). Per germline, CDR1 MGHDK and CDR2 SYGVNS. The length of the CDR3 is 15 residues. Trimming removed 3 bases at V and 2 bases at J, with 13 bases between. The CDR3 region is CASSDQGGRQETQYF. In DNA form, the CDR3 reads TGTGCCAGCAGTGATCAGGGGGGGAGGCAAGAGACCCAGTACTTC.

The rearrangement joins TRBV28 to TRBJ1-1, with D tentatively TRBD1 (6 bases). From germline, CDR1 is MDHEN and CDR2 SYDVKM. CDR3 length equals 13 residues. Trimming cost V 2 bases and J 8 bases, with 12 bases left between them. The CDR3 is CASSLGQIWEAFF. In DNA form, the CDR3 reads TGTGCCAGCAGTTTAGGACAGATTTGGGAAGCTTTCTTT.

The gene calls are TRBV10-3 and TRBJ1-2; perhaps TRBD1 as D (6 bases). CDR3 size: 12 residues. V gave up 4 bases and J gave up 4 bases, with 7 bases separating them. The germline CDR1 and CDR2 sequences are ENHRY and SYGVKD. The CDR3 is CAISGDTYGYTF. CDR3 in DNA: TGTGCCATCAGTGGGGACACCTATGGCTACACCTTC.